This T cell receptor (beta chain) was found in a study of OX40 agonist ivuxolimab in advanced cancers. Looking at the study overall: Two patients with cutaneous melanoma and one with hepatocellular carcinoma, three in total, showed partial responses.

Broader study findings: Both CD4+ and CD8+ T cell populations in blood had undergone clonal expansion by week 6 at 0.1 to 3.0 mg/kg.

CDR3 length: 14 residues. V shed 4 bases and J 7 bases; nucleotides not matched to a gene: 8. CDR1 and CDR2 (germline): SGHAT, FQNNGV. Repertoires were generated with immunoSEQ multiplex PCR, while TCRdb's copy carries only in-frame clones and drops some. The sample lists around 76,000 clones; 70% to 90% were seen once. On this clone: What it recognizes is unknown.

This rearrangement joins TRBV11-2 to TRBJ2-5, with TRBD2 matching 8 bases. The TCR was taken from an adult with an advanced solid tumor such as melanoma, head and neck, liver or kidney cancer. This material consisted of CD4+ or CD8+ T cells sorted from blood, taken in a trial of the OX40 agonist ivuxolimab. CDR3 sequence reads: CASSSYGGVLTQYF. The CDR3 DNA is TGTGCCAGCAGCTCCTACGGGGGGGTATTGACCCAGTACTTC.